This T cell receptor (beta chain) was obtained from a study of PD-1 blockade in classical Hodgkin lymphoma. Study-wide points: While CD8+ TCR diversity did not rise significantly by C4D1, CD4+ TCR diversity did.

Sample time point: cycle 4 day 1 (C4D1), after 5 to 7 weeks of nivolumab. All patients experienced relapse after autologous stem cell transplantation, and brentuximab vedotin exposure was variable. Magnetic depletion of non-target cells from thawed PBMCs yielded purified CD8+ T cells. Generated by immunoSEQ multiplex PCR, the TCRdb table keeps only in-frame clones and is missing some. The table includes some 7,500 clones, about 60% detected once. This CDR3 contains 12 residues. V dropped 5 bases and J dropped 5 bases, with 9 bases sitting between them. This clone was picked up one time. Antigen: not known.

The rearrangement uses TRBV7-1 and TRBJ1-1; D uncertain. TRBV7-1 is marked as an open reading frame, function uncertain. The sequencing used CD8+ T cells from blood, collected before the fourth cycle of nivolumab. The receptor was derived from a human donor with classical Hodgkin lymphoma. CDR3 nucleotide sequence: TGTGCCAGCAGCAAGATGGGGACTGAAGCTTTCTTT. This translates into CASSKMGTEAFF.